This passage covers 30 T cell receptor beta chains from one sample sequenced in a study of shared clonotypes between healthy human individuals. Using immunoSEQ multiplex PCR, the repertoire was profiled, and TCRdb retains in-frame clones only, with some absent. Of about 2.2 million clones in the sample, roughly 93% were seen once. CD8 cells classed as naive were CD45RO-negative and positively selected for CCR7, excluding terminally differentiated effector memory CD45RA+ cells. The sequencing input was naive CD8+ T cells from PBMCs. The receptors come from a man between 18 and 35 years old in good health. Some clones in this sample may be carry-over from other donors' samples.

The genes are TRBV28 and TRBJ2-5; 11 nucleotides align to TRBD2. Germline-derived CDR1 and CDR2 are MDHEN and SYDVKM. The V segment lost 4 bases and the J segment 5 bases; nucleotides outside the gene matches: 6. This CDR3 has 15 amino acids. CDR3 coding DNA: TGTGCCAGCAGTTCTCCGGGACTAGCGGTGGAGACCCAGTACTTC. Amino acid sequence: CASSSPGLAVETQYF.

The genes are TRBV28 and TRBJ2-6; D ambiguous. The length of the CDR3 is 16 residues. CDR1 MDHEN and CDR2 SYDVKM come from the germline V gene. The V and J ends lost 6 bases and 1 base respectively, with 13 bases between them. CDR3: CASSLVGVSGANVLTF. The CDR3 DNA sequence: TGTGCCAGCAGCTTAGTAGGAGTGTCTGGGGCCAACGTCCTGACTTTC.

This rearrangement joins TRBV5-1 to TRBJ2-7; 7 positions agree with TRBD2. CDR3 length: 12 amino acids. The V and J ends lost 3 bases and 5 bases, in that order; junction bases with no gene match: 2. Germline V CDR1 and CDR2: SGHRS, YFSETQ. Written as DNA, the CDR3 is TGCGCCAGCAGCTCAGCGGGAAACGAGCAGTACTTC. Translation: CASSSAGNEQYF.

The CDR3 spells CASSQPGGDTQYF. DNA of the CDR3: TGCGCCAGCAGCCAACCGGGAGGGGATACGCAGTATTTT. This chain links TRBV4-1 with TRBJ2-3; 8 nucleotides match TRBD2. CDR3 length: 13 amino acids. The germline V gene has CDR1 MGHRA and CDR2 YSYEKL. The V gene end was trimmed by 2 bases and the J gene end by 6 bases; junction bases not matched to a gene: 1.

V usage is TRBV7-9 and J usage is TRBJ2-3, with 12 nucleotides matching TRBD2. The CDR3 covers 16 residues. V shed 5 bases and J 4 bases; nucleotides not matched to a gene: 7. Germline-derived CDR1 and CDR2 are SEHNR and FQNEAQ (reference sequence). The CDR3: CASSPQTSGSPDTQYF. CDR3 nucleotides: TGTGCCAGCAGCCCCCAGACTAGCGGGAGCCCAGATACGCAGTATTTT.

CDR3 in amino acids: CASSTFGPTVRNEQYF. The CDR3 DNA reads TGTGCCAGTAGTACATTCGGACCCACGGTTAGGAACGAGCAGTACTTC. The chain joins TRBV19 to TRBJ2-7; no definite D call. The germline V gene encodes CDR1 LNHDA and CDR2 SQIVND (reference sequence). This CDR3 is built from 16 residues. Trimming left V 4 bases short and J 5 bases short, with 21 bases between. Combining the CDR3 with reference TRBV19 and TRBJ2-7 gives the whole variable domain DGGITQSPKYLFRKEGQNVTLSCEQNLNHDAMYWYRQDPGQGLRLIYYSQIVNDFQKGDIAEGYSVSREKKESFPLTVTSAQKNPTAFYLCASSTFGPTVRNEQYFGPGTRLTVT.

The V call is TRBV6-5, the J call TRBJ2-1, with 8 positions matching TRBD2. V lost 6 bases and J lost 7; bases outside the gene matches: 11. The CDR3 is 15 residues long. Germline-derived CDR1 and CDR2 are MNHEY and SVGAGI. DNA for the CDR3: TGTGCCAGCAGCCCAGGTAGGACTAGCAGGAATGAGCAGTTCTTC. Amino acid sequence: CASSPGRTSRNEQFF.

This chain links TRBV6-1 with TRBJ1-6; 9 bases fit TRBD1. V trimming: 2 bases; J trimming: 8 bases; junction bases outside the gene matches: 4. Germline V gene lookup returns CDR1 MNHNS and CDR2 SASEGT. This CDR3 is 15 amino acids long. Written as DNA, the CDR3 is TGTGCCAGCAGTGAACTGGACAGGGGTTATTCACCCCTCCACTTT. This codes for CASSELDRGYSPLHF.

Regarding this clone: The same CDR3 arises from other DNA sequences in this sample as well. This chain links TRBV4-1 with TRBJ1-1; D unclear. Trimming removed 3 bases at V and 4 bases at J, with 9 bases between. CDR1 and CDR2 (germline): MGHRA, YSYEKL. This CDR3 spans 13 amino acids. CDR3 in amino acids: CASSQGSGTEAFF. In nucleotides, the CDR3 is TGCGCCAGCAGCCAGGGGTCGGGCACTGAAGCTTTCTTT.

The CDR3 region has the DNA TGTGCCAGAAGCAGCACCAGGGATAGCAATCAGCCCCAGCATTTT. Translating it yields CARSSTRDSNQPQHF. This chain uses TRBV5-3 with TRBJ1-5; a possible D gene is TRBD1 (5 bases). TRBV5-3 belongs to the ORF category, with a function that is uncertain. CDR3 length equals 15 residues. V gave up 4 bases and J gave up 0 bases, with 11 bases separating them.

This chain joins TRBV28 and TRBJ1-5; TRBD1 aligns across 9 bases. The V gene's germline CDR1 is MDHEN and CDR2 SYDVKM. CDR3 size: 18 residues. J lost 0 bases, V lost 6 bases, and 12 bases had no gene match. CDR3 sequence: CASRPRDRVTYSNQPQHF. The CDR3 region has the DNA TGTGCCAGCAGACCCAGGGACAGGGTGACCTATAGCAATCAGCCCCAGCATTTT.

J is TRBJ2-1 and V is TRBV9, with D perhaps TRBD1 or TRBD2 (5 bases each). Per germline, CDR1 SGDLS and CDR2 YYNGEE. The CDR3 spans 13 residues. Trimming removed 3 bases at V and 10 bases at J, with 14 bases between. The CDR3 nucleotides are TGTGCCAGCAGCGCGGGACGATCCGAGGAGCAGTTCTTC. Protein product: CASSAGRSEEQFF.

This clone is a singleton in its sample. The V call is TRBV19, the J call TRBJ2-1; 13 nucleotides agree with TRBD2. The CDR3 is 17 residues long. The germline CDR1 and CDR2 sequences are LNHDA and SQIVND (reference sequence). V gave up 0 bases and J gave up 9 bases; unmatched junction bases: 8. The chain's CDR3 is CASSIDPFTSGRGEQFF. The CDR3, as DNA: TGTGCCAGTAGTATAGATCCTTTTACTAGCGGGAGGGGTGAGCAGTTCTTC.

The rearrangement uses TRBV27 and TRBJ1-5, with D maybe TRBD1 (5 bases). The V gene lost 6 bases and the J gene lost 5 bases, with 20 bases spanning the gap. The length of the CDR3 is 16 residues. Germline V gives CDR1 MNHEY, CDR2 SMNVEV (reference sequence). The CDR3 DNA reads TGTGCCAGCAGACCCTCCTGGGGGGAGGTCGATCAGCCCCAGCATTTT. Its translation: CASRPSWGEVDQPQHF.

This chain joins TRBV7-3 and TRBJ2-7; D is possibly TRBD1 (5 bases). Germline values: CDR1 SGHTA, CDR2 FQGTGA. This CDR3 has 15 residues. V lost 5 bases and J 0 bases, leaving 14 bases between the germline ends. CDR3 residues: CASSAQKGSSYEQYF. The CDR3 DNA reads as TGTGCCAGCAGCGCCCAGAAGGGGTCCTCCTACGAGCAGTACTTC.

The chain carries TRBV19 and TRBJ2-7; D may match TRBD1 or TRBD2 (5 bases each). Trimming took 6 bases from V and 2 from J, leaving 17 bases between them. The length of the CDR3 is 15 residues. CDR1 and CDR2 from the germline V gene are LNHDA and SQIVND (reference sequence). The CDR3 spells CASRSAGGRTYEQYF. The DNA of the CDR3 is TGTGCCAGTAGATCGGCTGGGGGAAGAACCTACGAGCAGTACTTC.

This clone has just one count. This sequence joins TRBV7-8 and TRBJ1-4; no definite D call. This CDR3 is 15 amino acids long. Germline CDR1 SGHVS, CDR2 FQNEAQ. The ends were cut back, 5 bases at V and 0 bases at J, with 10 bases in the middle. The CDR3 reads CASSLVTTTNEKLFF. The CDR3, as DNA: TGTGCCAGCAGCCTCGTGACGACAACTAATGAAAAACTGTTTTTT.

V is TRBV5-5 and J is TRBJ2-7, with D perhaps TRBD1 (6 bases). Per the germline V gene, CDR1 is SGHKS and CDR2 is YYEKEE (reference sequence). The CDR3 totals 15 residues. Trimming removed 4 bases from V and 6 bases from J, with 20 bases in between. This CDR3 is CASSRTGTPSPEQYF. The CDR3 DNA sequence: TGTGCCAGCAGCCGAACCGGGACACCATCCCCCGAGCAGTACTTC.

This clone was detected only once. This sequence joins TRBV19 and TRBJ2-3; D perhaps matches TRBD2 (5 bases). There are 17 residues in the CDR3. Trimming took 4 bases from V and 0 from J, leaving 17 bases between them. CDR1 LNHDA and CDR2 SQIVND come from the germline V gene (reference sequence). Here the CDR3 reads CASSTLRTGSSTDTQYF. The CDR3 bases are TGTGCCAGTAGTACGCTCAGGACTGGTTCTAGCACAGATACGCAGTATTTT.

The CDR3 DNA reads as TGTGCCAGCAGCCTAACCCGGGGGGGCTACGAGCAGTACTTC. Protein sequence: CASSLTRGGYEQYF. The V call is TRBV9, the J call TRBJ2-7; 8 positions match TRBD2. Germline-derived CDR1 and CDR2 are SGDLS and YYNGEE. The CDR3 contains 14 residues. Trimming removed 4 bases from V and 3 bases from J; junction bases left unmatched: 6.

The rearrangement joins TRBV7-9 to TRBJ2-2; 11 positions match TRBD1. Germline trimming cut 11 bases from V and 6 bases from J; bases unmatched to any gene: 5. The CDR3 sequence is 13 residues long. Germline lookup yields CDR1 SEHNR and CDR2 FQNEAQ (reference sequence). CDR3 in DNA: TGTGCCTTGCCGGGACAGGGGGCCGGGGAGCTGTTTTTT. Protein: CALPGQGAGELFF.

This chain joins TRBV28 and TRBJ2-5; TRBD1 aligns across 9 bases. Germline V gene data show CDR1 as MDHEN and CDR2 as SYDVKM. V gave up 1 base and J gave up 5 bases; unmatched junction bases: 11. There are 17 residues in the CDR3. CDR3 in DNA: TGTGCCAGCAGTTTATTTAACAGGGGGCGAGGGTTGGAGACCCAGTACTTC. It yields the protein CASSLFNRGRGLETQYF.

The CDR3, as DNA: TGTGCCAGCAGTTTAGGGCCAGTCTACGAGCAGTACTTC. Translated, it gives CASSLGPVYEQYF. This rearrangement joins TRBV28 to TRBJ2-5; D is uncertain. The DNA end favors TRBJ2-7, so the J call may be wrong. Germline V CDR1 and CDR2: MDHEN, SYDVKM. The CDR3 runs 13 residues.

The chain couples TRBV9 to TRBJ2-5; TRBD1 agrees at 7 bases. J lost 3 bases, V lost 0 bases, and 8 bases had no gene match. Germline lookup yields CDR1 SGDLS and CDR2 YYNGEE. CDR3 length equals 16 residues. CDR3 region: CASSVDRDSIKETQYF. The CDR3 nucleotides are TGTGCCAGCAGCGTAGACCGGGACAGTATCAAAGAGACCCAGTACTTC.

In DNA form, the CDR3 reads TGTGCCAGTAGAGAAGTAGGCAGGGGGCCGGGAGCTTTCTTT. Translated: CASREVGRGPGAFF. This chain links TRBV19 with TRBJ1-1; 8 bases map to TRBD1. Germline values: CDR1 LNHDA, CDR2 SQIVND (reference sequence). With V trimmed by 6 bases and J by 10 bases, 13 bases remained unmatched. This CDR3 is 14 amino acids long. Combining the CDR3 with reference TRBV19 and TRBJ1-1 gives the whole variable domain DGGITQSPKYLFRKEGQNVTLSCEQNLNHDAMYWYRQDPGQGLRLIYYSQIVNDFQKGDIAEGYSVSREKKESFPLTVTSAQKNPTAFYLCASREVGRGPGAFFGQGTRLTVV.

The V gene is TRBV28, the J gene TRBJ2-7, with TRBD1 matching over 11 bases. V was clipped by 5 bases and J by 4 bases; unmatched bases: 10. CDR3 length equals 16 residues. CDR1 and CDR2 (germline): MDHEN, SYDVKM. In nucleotides, the CDR3 is TGTGCCAGCAGTCTGCCGGGACAGGGGGACCCATACGAGCAGTACTTC. This encodes CASSLPGQGDPYEQYF.

V gene TRBV29-1 combines with J gene TRBJ2-1; unclear D gene. Germline assignment: CDR1 SQVTM and CDR2 ANQGSEA. Trimming removed 4 bases at V and 8 bases at J, with 9 bases between. CDR3 length: 11 amino acids. CDR3 sequence (DNA): TGCAGCGTTGGGGGAATCCATGAGCAGTTCTTC. It translates to CSVGGIHEQFF.

Here the CDR3 reads CASSQAVGTVISGANVLTF. CDR3 nucleotides: TGTGCCAGCAGCCAAGCGGTCGGGACAGTAATATCCGGGGCCAACGTCCTGACTTTC. This chain links TRBV4-2 with TRBJ2-6; 7 nucleotides align to TRBD1. This CDR3 region has 19 residues. After removal of 1 base from V and 4 bases from J, the junction contained 13 bases not matched to a gene. Looked up from germline, CDR1 is LGHNA and CDR2 is YNFKEQ.

V gene TRBV27 combines with J gene TRBJ2-2; 7 bases are a match to TRBD1. Germline lookup yields CDR1 MNHEY and CDR2 SMNVEV (reference sequence). The J segment lost 6 bases and the V segment lost 5 bases, leaving 9 bases of the junction unmatched. CDR3 size: 15 residues. Here the CDR3 reads CASSPGTEGSGELFF. DNA of the CDR3: TGTGCCAGCAGTCCCGGGACAGAGGGGTCCGGGGAGCTGTTTTTT.

This chain links TRBV19 with TRBJ2-2; 7 bases map to TRBD2. V lost 6 bases, J lost 3 bases, and 7 bases stayed unmatched. Germline V gene data show CDR1 as LNHDA and CDR2 as SQIVND (reference sequence). The CDR3 runs to 15 residues. CDR3 residues: CASSVWGGDTGELFF. DNA of the CDR3: TGTGCCAGTAGCGTTTGGGGAGGGGACACCGGGGAGCTGTTTTTT. Full variable domain (rest looked up from reference TRBV19 and TRBJ2-2): DGGITQSPKYLFRKEGQNVTLSCEQNLNHDAMYWYRQDPGQGLRLIYYSQIVNDFQKGDIAEGYSVSREKKESFPLTVTSAQKNPTAFYLCASSVWGGDTGELFFGEGSRLTVL.